This is a list of T cell receptor beta chains from one sample in a study of blood T cell repertoires in COVID-19. Method: immunoSEQ multiplex PCR; TCRdb's copy keeps in-frame clones and lacks some. The sample lists approximately 52,000 clones, 75% to 90% occurring once. The sequenced sample was peripheral blood. The receptors here all came from a man in his 60s with acute or convalescent COVID-19. Both conserved end residues are part of each CDR3. A D gene is named only where the DNA matches it firmly. Clone sizes are given selectively: once, few, many, or a class where the clone is expanded.

size	V	J	D	DNA	CDR3
once	TRBV5-5	TRBJ2-2	NA	TGTGCCAGCAGCTCGGGACTCACCATCACCGGGGAGCTGTTTTTT	CASSSGLTITGELFF
NA	TRBV7-2	TRBJ2-4	TRBD2	TGTGCCAGCAGCTTAAGGAGCGGGGGGGCGGACGACTTAGTGAACATTCAGTACTTC	CASSLRSGGADDLVNIQYF
once	TRBV9	TRBJ2-5	NA	TGTGCCAGCAGCGTAGGGTCTAGCTACGAGACCCAGTACTTC	CASSVGSSYETQYF
NA	TRBV2	TRBJ2-3	TRBD2	TGTGCCAGCACCCGGCGGGCGGGAGGACGCACAGATACGCAGTATTTT	CASTRRAGGRTDTQYF
few	TRBV7-2	TRBJ2-4	NA	TGTGCCAGCAGCTTAACGCACGGAAACATTCAGTACTTC	CASSLTHGNIQYF
NA	TRBV7-9	TRBJ2-3	TRBD2	TGTGCCAGCAGCTTAGAGCTGGGGACTAGCGGGAGACATACGCAGTATTTT	CASSLELGTSGRHTQYF
NA	TRBV6-5	TRBJ1-2	NA	TGTGCCAGCAGGGCAGATACTAACTATGGCTACACCTTC	CASRADTNYGYTF
few	TRBV10-1	TRBJ2-7	NA	TGCGCCAGCAGTGAGGGAGGACTCAAGGCGGCTTACGAGCAGTACTTC	CASSEGGLKAAYEQYF
NA	TRBV19	TRBJ1-5	TRBD1	TGTGCCAGTAGCCGGCTGGGACAGGGGGTTCAGCCCCAGCATTTT	CASSRLGQGVQPQHF
NA	TRBV11-2	TRBJ1-3	TRBD1	TGTGCCAGCAGCTTAGGGAGGGGGCTCGGGACCGCTAGAAACACCATATATTTT	CASSLGRGLGTARNTIYF
NA	TRBV4-2	TRBJ1-1	NA	TGTGCCAGCAGCCAAGAGAGTCTATCAAGTCAAGCTTTCTTT	CASSQESLSSQAFF
NA	TRBV12-2	TRBJ2-3	NA	TGTGCAAGTCGCCCCCAAGCAAATCCAGGGCGAGGCACAGATACGCAGTATTTT	CASRPQANPGRGTDTQYF
NA	TRBV7-9	TRBJ1-6	TRBD1	TGTGCCAGCAGCCGGGACAGAAATAATTCACCCCTCCACTTT	CASSRDRNNSPLHF
NA	TRBV9	TRBJ1-3	NA	TGTGCCAGCAGCCTCGGGGGCTCTGGAAACACCATATATTTT	CASSLGGSGNTIYF
NA	TRBV11-2	TRBJ2-1	TRBD2	TGTGCCAGCAGCTCGGGACTAGCGGGGAAAAATGAGCAGTTCTTC	CASSSGLAGKNEQFF
NA	TRBV18	TRBJ1-5	TRBD1	TGTGCCAGCTCACTCCCGGGACAGGGCAATCAGCCCCAGCATTTT	CASSLPGQGNQPQHF
NA	TRBV27	TRBJ2-4	NA	TGTGCCAGCAGTCTTTCGACAGGCACGCTTAACATTCAGTACTTC	CASSLSTGTLNIQYF
NA	TRBV5-4	TRBJ2-3	TRBD2	TGTGCCAGCAGCTTGGGGGCTCTAGCGGGGTTCACAGATACGCAGTATTTT	CASSLGALAGFTDTQYF
NA	TRBV6-2/TRBV6-3	TRBJ1-1	NA	TGTGCCAGCAGTCCCTATTACCGCCCCCGAGCTTTCTTT	CASSPYYRPRAFF
NA	TRBV7-9	TRBJ1-2	TRBD1	TGTGCCAGCAGCTTGGGACAGGGGTCTGGCTACACCTTC	CASSLGQGSGYTF
NA	TRBV2	TRBJ1-3	NA	TGTGCCAGCAGTGAAGTATTCTCTGGAAACACCATATATTTT	CASSEVFSGNTIYF
few	TRBV2	TRBJ2-3	NA	TGTGCCAGCAGTGAAGCAACTAGCACAGATACGCAGTATTTT	CASSEATSTDTQYF
few	TRBV5-6	TRBJ1-2	TRBD1	TGTGCCAGCAGCTATGGGACAGGGGGTGCCCTATTCTATGGCTACACCTTC	CASSYGTGGALFYGYTF
NA	TRBV6-4	TRBJ2-7	TRBD1	TGTGCCAGCAGACCGGGACAGGGGGAACTAAGCTCCTACGAGCAGTACTTC	CASRPGQGELSSYEQYF
few	TRBV7-3	TRBJ1-4	TRBD1	TGTGCCAGCAGCTCCCCGACAGGGTTGGGTTTT	CASSSPTGLGF
NA	TRBV6-2/TRBV6-3	TRBJ1-5	NA	TGTGCCAGCAGTTCGGCCCGGGTAGGGGATGATCAGCCCCAGCATTTT	CASSSARVGDDQPQHF
NA	TRBV2	TRBJ2-3	TRBD2	TGTGCCAGCAGACCTAGCGGGGTGAGGGGAGATACGCAGTATTTT	CASRPSGVRGDTQYF
NA	TRBV5-1	TRBJ1-6	TRBD1	TGCGCCAGCAGCTTGACGGACAGGGGGCACTTAAATTCACCCCTCCACTTT	CASSLTDRGHLNSPLHF
NA	TRBV5-4	TRBJ1-3	NA	TGTGCCAGCAGCTTGGGGGCAGGAACTGGAAACACCATATATTTT	CASSLGAGTGNTIYF
NA	TRBV9	TRBJ2-2	TRBD1	TGTGCCAGCAGCCTAACCGGGACAGGGGAATTAGGGCTGTTTTTT	CASSLTGTGELGLFF
NA	TRBV7-2	TRBJ1-5	NA	TGTGCCAGCAGCCCCGGGGGGGGGCGCAATCAGCCCCAGCATTTT	CASSPGGGRNQPQHF
NA	TRBV19	TRBJ1-1	NA	TGTGCCAGTAGTGAGTGGGAGGGCACTGAAGCTTTCTTT	CASSEWEGTEAFF
NA	TRBV27	TRBJ1-1	TRBD1	TGTGCCAGCAGTTTATCTGGAGTGGCAGGGGGAACTGAAGCTTTCTTT	CASSLSGVAGGTEAFF
NA	TRBV7-2	TRBJ2-3	TRBD2	TGTGCCAGCAGCCCGGGGGGTGGGGGACGCCCTACGCAGTATTTT	CASSPGGGGRPTQYF
NA	TRBV23-1	TRBJ2-5	NA	TGCGCCAGCAGTCAACCTCAAGAGACCCAGTACTTC	CASSQPQETQYF
NA	TRBV7-2	TRBJ1-1	NA	TGTGCCAGCAGCCGTTGGAACCTCGACGGAGACGGCACTGAAGCTTTCTTT	CASSRWNLDGDGTEAFF
NA	TRBV7-2	TRBJ1-2	NA	TGTGCCAGCAGCCCCAGCGCAGTTGTCTCGGGCTACACCTTC	CASSPSAVVSGYTF
once	TRBV7-8	TRBJ1-2	NA	TGTGCCAGCAGCACTGGGACAATCGGCTACACCTTC	CASSTGTIGYTF
NA	TRBV7-2	TRBJ1-6	NA	TGTGCCAGCAGCTTAGAGAATCCAGGGTCATGGAATTCACCCCTCCACTTT	CASSLENPGSWNSPLHF
NA	TRBV14	TRBJ2-5	NA	TGTGCCAGCAGCCAAGACAGTGGAGAGACCCAGTACTTC	CASSQDSGETQYF
NA	TRBV6-5	TRBJ1-6	NA	TGTGCCAGCGAGGAAACAGGGAGAGCACCCCTCCACTTT	CASEETGRAPLHF
NA	TRBV29-1	TRBJ1-1	NA	TGCAGCGTCGCGACAGGGAACACTGAAGCTTTCTTT	CSVATGNTEAFF
NA	TRBV11-3	TRBJ2-3	TRBD2	TGTGCCAGCAGCTTAACTCCCCGGACTAGCGGCACAGATACGCAGTATTTT	CASSLTPRTSGTDTQYF
NA	TRBV5-4	TRBJ1-2	NA	TGTGCCAGCAGCTTGGACCGGTTGGGGCATTATGGCTACACCTTC	CASSLDRLGHYGYTF
NA	TRBV4-2	TRBJ1-5	TRBD1	TGTGCCAGCAGCCCCCGACAGGGTGAACAGCCCCAGCATTTT	CASSPRQGEQPQHF
once	TRBV28	TRBJ2-1	TRBD1	TGTGCCAGCAGTCCACGGGACAGGGGGCGAAATGAGCAGTTCTTC	CASSPRDRGRNEQFF
NA	TRBV28	TRBJ2-7	NA	TGTGCCAGCAGTCTGACAGGAAATATCTACGAGCAGTACTTC	CASSLTGNIYEQYF
NA	TRBV29-1	TRBJ2-5	TRBD2	TGCAGCGTTGACCGAGCGGGGCAAGAGACCCAGTACTTC	CSVDRAGQETQYF
NA	TRBV4-2	TRBJ2-3	TRBD2	TGTGCCAGCAGCCAAAACCCCGGGACTAGCGGGGGAGATACGCAGTATTTT	CASSQNPGTSGGDTQYF
NA	TRBV3-1/TRBV3-2	TRBJ1-3	NA	TGTGCCAGCAGCCAGAGTCCAGGTGGAAACACCATATATTTT	CASSQSPGGNTIYF
NA	TRBV5-1	TRBJ2-1	TRBD2	TGCGCCAGCAGCTCCGGACTAGATTTGATTTATGAGCAGTTCTTC	CASSSGLDLIYEQFF
NA	TRBV6-5	TRBJ2-1	NA	TGTGCCAGCATAGAGAGGTCGCGGGGTGAGCAGTTCTTC	CASIERSRGEQFF
NA	TRBV7-9	TRBJ2-7	NA	TGTGCCAGCAGCTTACTAGAAAGGGGGTCCGAGCAGTACTTC	CASSLLERGSEQYF
NA	TRBV7-6	TRBJ2-5	NA	TGTGCCAGCAGCTCAGGGTACTCGGTAGAGACCCAGTACTTC	CASSSGYSVETQYF